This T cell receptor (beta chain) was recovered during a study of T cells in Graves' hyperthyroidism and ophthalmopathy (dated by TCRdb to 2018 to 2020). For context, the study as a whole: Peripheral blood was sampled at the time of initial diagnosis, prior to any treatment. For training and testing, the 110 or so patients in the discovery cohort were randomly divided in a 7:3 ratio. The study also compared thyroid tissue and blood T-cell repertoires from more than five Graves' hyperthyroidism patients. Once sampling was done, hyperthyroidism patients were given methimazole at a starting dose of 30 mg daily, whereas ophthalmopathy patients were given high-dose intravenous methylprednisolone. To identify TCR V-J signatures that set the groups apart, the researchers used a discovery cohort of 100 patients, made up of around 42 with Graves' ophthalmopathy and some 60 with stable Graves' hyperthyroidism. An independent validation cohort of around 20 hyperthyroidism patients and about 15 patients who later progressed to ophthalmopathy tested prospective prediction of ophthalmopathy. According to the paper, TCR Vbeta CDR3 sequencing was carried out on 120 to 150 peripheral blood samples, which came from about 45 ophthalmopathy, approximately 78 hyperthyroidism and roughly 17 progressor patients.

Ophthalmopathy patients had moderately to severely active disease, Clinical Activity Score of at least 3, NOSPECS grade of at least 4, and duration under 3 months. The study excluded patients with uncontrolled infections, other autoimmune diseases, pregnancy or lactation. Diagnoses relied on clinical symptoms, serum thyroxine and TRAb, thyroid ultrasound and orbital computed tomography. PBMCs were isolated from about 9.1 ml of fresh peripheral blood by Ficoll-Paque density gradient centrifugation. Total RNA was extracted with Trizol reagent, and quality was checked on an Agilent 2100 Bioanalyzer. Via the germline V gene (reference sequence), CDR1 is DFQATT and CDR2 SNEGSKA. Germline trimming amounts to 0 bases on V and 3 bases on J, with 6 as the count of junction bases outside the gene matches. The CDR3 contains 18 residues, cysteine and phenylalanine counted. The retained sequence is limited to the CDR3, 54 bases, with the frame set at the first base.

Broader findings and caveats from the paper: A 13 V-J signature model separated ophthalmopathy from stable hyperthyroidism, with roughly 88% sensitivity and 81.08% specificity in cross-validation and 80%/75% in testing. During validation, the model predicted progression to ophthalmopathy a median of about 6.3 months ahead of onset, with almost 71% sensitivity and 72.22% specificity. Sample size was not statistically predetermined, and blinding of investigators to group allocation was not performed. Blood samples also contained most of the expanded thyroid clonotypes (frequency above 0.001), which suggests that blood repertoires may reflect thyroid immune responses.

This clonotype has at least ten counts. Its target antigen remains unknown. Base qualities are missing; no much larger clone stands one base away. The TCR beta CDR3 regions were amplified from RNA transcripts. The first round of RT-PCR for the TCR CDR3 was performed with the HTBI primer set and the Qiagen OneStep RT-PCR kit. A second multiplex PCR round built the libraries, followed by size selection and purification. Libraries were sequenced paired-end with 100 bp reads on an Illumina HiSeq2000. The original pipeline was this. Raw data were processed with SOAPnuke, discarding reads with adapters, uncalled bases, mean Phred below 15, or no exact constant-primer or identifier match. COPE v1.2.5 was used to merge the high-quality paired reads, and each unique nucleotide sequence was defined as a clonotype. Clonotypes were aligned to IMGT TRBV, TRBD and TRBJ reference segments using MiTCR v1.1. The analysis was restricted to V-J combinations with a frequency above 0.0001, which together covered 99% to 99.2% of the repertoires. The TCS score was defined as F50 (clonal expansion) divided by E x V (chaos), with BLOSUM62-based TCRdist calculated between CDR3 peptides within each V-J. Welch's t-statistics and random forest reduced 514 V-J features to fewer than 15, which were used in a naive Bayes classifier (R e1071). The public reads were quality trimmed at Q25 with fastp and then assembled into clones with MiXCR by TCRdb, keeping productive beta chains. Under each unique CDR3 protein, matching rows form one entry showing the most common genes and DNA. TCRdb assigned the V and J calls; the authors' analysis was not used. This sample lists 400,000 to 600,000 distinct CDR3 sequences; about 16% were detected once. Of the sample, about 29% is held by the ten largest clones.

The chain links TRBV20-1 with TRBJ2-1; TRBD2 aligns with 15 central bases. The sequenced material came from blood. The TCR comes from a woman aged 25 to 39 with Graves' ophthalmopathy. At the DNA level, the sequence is TGCAGTGCTAGAGATTGGAGGACTAGCGGGAGGGGCTACAATGAGCAGTTCTTC. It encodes CSARDWRTSGRGYNEQFF.